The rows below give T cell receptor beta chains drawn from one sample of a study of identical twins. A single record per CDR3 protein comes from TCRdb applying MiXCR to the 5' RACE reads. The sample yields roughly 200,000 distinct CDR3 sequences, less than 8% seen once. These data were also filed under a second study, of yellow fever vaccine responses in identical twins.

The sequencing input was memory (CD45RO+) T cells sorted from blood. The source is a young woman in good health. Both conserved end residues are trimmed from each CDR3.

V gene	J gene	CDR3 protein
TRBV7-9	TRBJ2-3	ASSWEADTQY
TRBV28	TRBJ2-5	ASSFRDKKRETQY
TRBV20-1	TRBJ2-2	SAQLNTGELF
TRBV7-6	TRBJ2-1	ASSFLAGGDNEQF
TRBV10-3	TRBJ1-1	AISGTENTEAF
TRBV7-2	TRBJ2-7	ASSLVAPGPNSYEQY
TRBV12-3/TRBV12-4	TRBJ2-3	ATRLAGTDTQY
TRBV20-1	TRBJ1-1	SAQQREIRTEAF
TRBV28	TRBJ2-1	ASSSNLSPNEQF
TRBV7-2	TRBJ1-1	ASSQSTGPNTEAF
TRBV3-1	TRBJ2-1	ASSFRESYNEQF
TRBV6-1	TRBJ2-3	ASKLGGTQY
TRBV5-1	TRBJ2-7	ASSLDSNSYEQY
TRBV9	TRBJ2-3	ASSEGAGYTGDTQY
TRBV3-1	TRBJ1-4	ASSQGTGDEKLF
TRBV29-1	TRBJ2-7	SVSRGGSYEQY
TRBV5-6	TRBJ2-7	ASTGTGAYEQY
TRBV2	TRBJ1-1	ASSTGTGAEAF